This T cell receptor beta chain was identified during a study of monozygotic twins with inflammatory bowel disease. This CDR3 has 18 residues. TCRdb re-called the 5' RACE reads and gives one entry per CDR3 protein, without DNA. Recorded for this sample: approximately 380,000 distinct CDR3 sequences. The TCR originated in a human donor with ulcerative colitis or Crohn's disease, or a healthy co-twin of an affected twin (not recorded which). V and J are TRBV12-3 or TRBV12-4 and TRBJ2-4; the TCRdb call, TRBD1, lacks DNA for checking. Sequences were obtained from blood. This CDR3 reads CASSPSAGTRRGKNIQYF.